The text below deals with one T cell receptor beta chain. Its specificity is unknown. CDR1 and CDR2 from the germline V gene are SQVTM and ANQGSEA. Trimming stripped 5 bases from V and 0 bases from J, with 11 bases between. This CDR3 is 13 amino acids long. When ophthalmopathy did not progress within 18 months, Graves' hyperthyroidism was considered stable. Orbital computed tomography and thyroid ultrasound, together with serum TRAb and thyroxine and clinical symptoms, were used for diagnoses. Extraction of PBMCs used roughly 10 ml of fresh peripheral blood. The data were obtained in a study of T cells in Graves' hyperthyroidism and ophthalmopathy. Study-wide points: Most thyroid clonotypes that were expanded above 0.001 also turned up in blood.

What was amplified from RNA transcripts were TCR beta CDR3 regions. Primed by the HTBI set, a first-round RT-PCR was run on the TCR CDR3. TCRdb re-called the multiplex PCR reads with MiXCR, one entry per CDR3 protein. The sample holds around 560,000 distinct CDR3 sequences, around 17% seen once. The V gene is TRBV29-1, the J gene TRBJ2-7; D might be TRBD2 (6 bases). The sequenced material came from blood. This TCR came from a woman between 18 and 29 years old with Graves' hyperthyroidism. The CDR3 region has the DNA TGCAGCGTTCAAAGGACTAACTCCTACGAGCAGTACTTC. This translates into CSVQRTNSYEQYF.